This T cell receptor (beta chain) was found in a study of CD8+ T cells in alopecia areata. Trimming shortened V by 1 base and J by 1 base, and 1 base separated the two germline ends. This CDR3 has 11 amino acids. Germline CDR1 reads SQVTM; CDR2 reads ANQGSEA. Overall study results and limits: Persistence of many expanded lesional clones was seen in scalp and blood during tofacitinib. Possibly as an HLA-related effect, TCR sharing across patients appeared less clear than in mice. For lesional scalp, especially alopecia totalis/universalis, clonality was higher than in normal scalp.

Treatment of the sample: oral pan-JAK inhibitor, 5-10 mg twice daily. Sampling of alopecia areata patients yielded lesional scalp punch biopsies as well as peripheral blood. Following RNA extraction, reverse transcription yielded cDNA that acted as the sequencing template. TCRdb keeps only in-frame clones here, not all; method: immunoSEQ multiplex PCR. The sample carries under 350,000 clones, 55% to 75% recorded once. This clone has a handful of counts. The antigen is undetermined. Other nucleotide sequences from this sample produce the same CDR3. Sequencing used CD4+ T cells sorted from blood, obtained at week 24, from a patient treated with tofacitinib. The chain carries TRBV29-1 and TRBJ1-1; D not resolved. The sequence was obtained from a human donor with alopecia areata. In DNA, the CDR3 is TGCAGCGTTGAAGGGAACACTGAAGCTTTCTTT. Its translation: CSVEGNTEAFF.